A selection of T cell receptor beta chains follows, all from one sample in a study of a mutant IDH1 vaccine in newly diagnosed glioma. The repertoire was sequenced with immunoSEQ multiplex PCR; TCRdb's copy has only in-frame clones and lacks some. The sample consists of 77,000 or so clones, 75% to 90% of them appearing once. These receptors have no known antigen. Source: PBMCs, taken from a glioma patient whose treatment included an IDH1 peptide vaccine. Source of these receptors: a woman aged 45 to 65 with glioma. Each CDR3 is given with its conserved first and last residue. The order of the fields is D gene, V gene, clone size, J gene, CDR3 protein, CDR3 DNA. The D gene is left open where the match is weak. A clone size is listed for some rows: how often the clone was seen (once, few, many), or a class if it is expanded.

NA	TRBV6-5	once	TRBJ2-1	CASYDRAGYNEQFF	TGTGCCAGCTACGATCGGGCAGGCTACAATGAGCAGTTCTTC
NA	TRBV28	NA	TRBJ2-3	CASMKGRLTDTQYF	TGTGCCAGCATGAAGGGGCGACTCACAGATACGCAGTATTTT
NA	TRBV5-1	NA	TRBJ1-1	CASSLGAGGKNTEAFF	TGCGCCAGCAGCTTGGGGGCAGGCGGGAAGAACACTGAAGCTTTCTTT
TRBD2	TRBV5-1	NA	TRBJ2-1	CASSPRTSGKKYNEQFF	TGCGCCAGCAGCCCCCGGACTAGCGGGAAGAAGTACAATGAGCAGTTCTTC
NA	TRBV6-5	NA	TRBJ1-1	CASSRGIPAAEAFF	TGTGCCAGCAGTCGCGGGATCCCAGCCGCTGAAGCTTTCTTT
TRBD1	TRBV5-6	few	TRBJ2-7	CASSSFGSTGTGQTYEQYF	TGTGCCAGCAGCTCGTTTGGCTCCACCGGGACAGGGCAGACCTACGAGCAGTACTTC
NA	TRBV4-1	few	TRBJ2-7	CASSQAVWRDEEQYF	TGCGCCAGCAGCCAGGCCGTGTGGCGGGACGAAGAGCAGTACTTC
NA	TRBV18	NA	TRBJ1-2	CASSPRQGEGYTF	TGTGCCAGCTCACCACGGCAGGGAGAGGGCTACACCTTC
TRBD1	TRBV18	NA	TRBJ1-2	CASSPSGQGDYTF	TGTGCCAGCTCACCATCGGGACAGGGCGACTACACCTTC
TRBD1	TRBV7-9	NA	TRBJ2-1	CASRAGTGSSNEQFF	TGTGCCAGCAGGGCGGGGACAGGGTCCTCCAATGAGCAGTTCTTC
NA	TRBV19	few	TRBJ1-2	CASNEGSYGYTF	TGTGCCAGTAACGAGGGGAGCTATGGCTACACCTTC
NA	TRBV5-1	NA	TRBJ1-2	CASSLPPSYGYTF	TGCGCCAGCAGCTTGCCCCCCTCGTATGGCTACACCTTC
TRBD1	TRBV19	NA	TRBJ2-5	CASSIFRGPFRDRGEGETQYF	TGTGCCAGTAGTATCTTCCGGGGCCCGTTCCGGGACAGGGGTGAGGGAGAGACCCAGTACTTC
NA	TRBV10-1	NA	TRBJ1-3	CASSEGTRNTIYF	TGCGCCAGCAGTGAGGGAACGAGAAACACCATATATTTT
NA	TRBV6-6	NA	TRBJ2-2	CASRSGQVLDGELFF	TGTGCCAGCAGGTCCGGGCAAGTACTCGACGGGGAGCTGTTTTTT
NA	TRBV29-1	few	TRBJ1-5	CSVGVAGARDQPQHF	TGCAGCGTCGGTGTGGCGGGGGCACGGGATCAGCCCCAGCATTTT
TRBD1	TRBV4-2	NA	TRBJ2-7	CASSLGTALYEQYF	TGTGCCAGCAGCTTAGGGACAGCCCTCTACGAGCAGTACTTC
NA	TRBV14	NA	TRBJ2-7	CASSHPWGYEQYF	TGTGCCAGCAGCCACCCTTGGGGCTACGAGCAGTACTTC
NA	TRBV30	NA	TRBJ2-7	CAWSVRGGPGEQYF	TGTGCCTGGAGTGTTCGGGGCGGCCCTGGCGAGCAGTACTTC